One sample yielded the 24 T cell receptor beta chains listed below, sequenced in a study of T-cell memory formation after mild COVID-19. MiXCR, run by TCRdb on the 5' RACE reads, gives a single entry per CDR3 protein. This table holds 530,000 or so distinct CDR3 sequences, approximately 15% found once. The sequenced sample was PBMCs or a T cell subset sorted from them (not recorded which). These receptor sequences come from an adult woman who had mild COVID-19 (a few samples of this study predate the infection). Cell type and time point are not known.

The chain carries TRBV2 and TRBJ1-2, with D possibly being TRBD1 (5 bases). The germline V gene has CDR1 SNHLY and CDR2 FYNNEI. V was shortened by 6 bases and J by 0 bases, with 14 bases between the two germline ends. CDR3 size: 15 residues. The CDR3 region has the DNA TGTGCCAGCAGGAGGCTGACAGACTCTAACTATGGCTACACCTTC. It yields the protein CASRRLTDSNYGYTF.

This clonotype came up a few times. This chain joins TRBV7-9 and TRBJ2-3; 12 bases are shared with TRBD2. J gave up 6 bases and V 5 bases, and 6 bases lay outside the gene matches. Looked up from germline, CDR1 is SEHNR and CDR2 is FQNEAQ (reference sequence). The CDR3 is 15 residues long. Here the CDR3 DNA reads TGTGCCAGCAGCCTCGGGACTAGCGGGTCGGATACGCAGTATTTT. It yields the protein CASSLGTSGSDTQYF.

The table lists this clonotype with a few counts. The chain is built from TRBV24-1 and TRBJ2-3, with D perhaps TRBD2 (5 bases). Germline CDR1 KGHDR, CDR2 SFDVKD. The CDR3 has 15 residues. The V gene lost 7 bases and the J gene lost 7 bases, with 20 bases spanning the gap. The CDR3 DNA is TGTGCCACCAGCGGGTCGAGCGGCTCGGACCATACGCAGTATTTT. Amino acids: CATSGSSGSDHTQYF.

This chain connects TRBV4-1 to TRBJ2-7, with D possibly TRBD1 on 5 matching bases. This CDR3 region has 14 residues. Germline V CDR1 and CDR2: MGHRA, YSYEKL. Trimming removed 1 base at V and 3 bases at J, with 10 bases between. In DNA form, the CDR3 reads TGCGCCAGCAGCCAAGCAACGACAGACTACGAGCAGTACTTC. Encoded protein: CASSQATTDYEQYF.

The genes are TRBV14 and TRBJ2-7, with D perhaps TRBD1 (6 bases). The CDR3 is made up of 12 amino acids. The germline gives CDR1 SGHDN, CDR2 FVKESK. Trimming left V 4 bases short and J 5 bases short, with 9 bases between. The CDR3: CASSLGQNEQYF. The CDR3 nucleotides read TGTGCCAGCAGCCTAGGACAGAACGAGCAGTACTTC.

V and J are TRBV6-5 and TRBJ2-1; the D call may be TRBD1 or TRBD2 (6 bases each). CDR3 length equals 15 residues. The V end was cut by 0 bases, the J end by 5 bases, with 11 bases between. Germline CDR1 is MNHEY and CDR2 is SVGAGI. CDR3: CASSYSGGRNNEQFF. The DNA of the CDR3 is TGTGCCAGCAGTTACTCAGGGGGGAGGAACAATGAGCAGTTCTTC.

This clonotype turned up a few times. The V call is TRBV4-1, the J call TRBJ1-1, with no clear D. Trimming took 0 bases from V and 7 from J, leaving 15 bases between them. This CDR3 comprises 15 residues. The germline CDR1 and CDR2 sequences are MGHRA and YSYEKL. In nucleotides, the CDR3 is TGCGCCAGCAGCCAAGATCGCGGGGTTGCAGGTGAAGCTTTCTTT. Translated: CASSQDRGVAGEAFF.

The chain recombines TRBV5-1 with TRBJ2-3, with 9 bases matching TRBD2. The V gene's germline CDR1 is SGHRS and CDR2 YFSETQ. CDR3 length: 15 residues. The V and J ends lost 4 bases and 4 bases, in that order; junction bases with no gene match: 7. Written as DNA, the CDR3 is TGCGCCAGCAGCCGCAGCAGCGGGAGGCCAGATACGCAGTATTTT. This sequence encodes CASSRSSGRPDTQYF.

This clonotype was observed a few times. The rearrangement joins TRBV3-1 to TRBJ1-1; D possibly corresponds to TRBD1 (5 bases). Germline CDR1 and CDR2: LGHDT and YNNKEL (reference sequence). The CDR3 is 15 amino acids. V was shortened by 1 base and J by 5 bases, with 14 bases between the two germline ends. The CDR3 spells CASSQGGAVRTEAFF. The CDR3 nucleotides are TGTGCCAGCAGCCAAGGAGGGGCGGTTCGGACTGAAGCTTTCTTT.

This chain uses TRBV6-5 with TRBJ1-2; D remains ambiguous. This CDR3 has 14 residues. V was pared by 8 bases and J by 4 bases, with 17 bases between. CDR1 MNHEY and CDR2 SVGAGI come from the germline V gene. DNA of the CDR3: TGTGCCAGCTACGGAAGTGGGCCCTCCTATGGCTACACCTTC. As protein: CASYGSGPSYGYTF.

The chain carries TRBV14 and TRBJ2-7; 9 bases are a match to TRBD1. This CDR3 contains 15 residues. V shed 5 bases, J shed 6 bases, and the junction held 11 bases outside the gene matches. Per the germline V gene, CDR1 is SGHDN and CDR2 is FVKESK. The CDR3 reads CASSKAGTGPVEQYF. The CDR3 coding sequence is TGTGCCAGCAGCAAGGCCGGGACAGGGCCCGTCGAGCAGTACTTC.

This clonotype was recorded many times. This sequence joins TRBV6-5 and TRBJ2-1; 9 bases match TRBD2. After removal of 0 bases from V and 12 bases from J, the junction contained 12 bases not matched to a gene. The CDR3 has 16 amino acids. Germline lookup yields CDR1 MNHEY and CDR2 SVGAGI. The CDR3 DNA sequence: TGTGCCAGCAGTTACTCGATGTCTAGCGGGAACCAAGTGCAGTTCTTC. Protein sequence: CASSYSMSSGNQVQFF.

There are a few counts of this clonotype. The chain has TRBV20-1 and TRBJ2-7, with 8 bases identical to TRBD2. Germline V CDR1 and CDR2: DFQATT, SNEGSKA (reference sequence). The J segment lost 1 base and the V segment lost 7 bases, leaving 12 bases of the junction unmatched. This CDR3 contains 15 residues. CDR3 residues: CSVGRTSGISYEQYF. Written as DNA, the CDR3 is TGCAGTGTCGGGAGAACTAGCGGAATTTCCTACGAGCAGTACTTC.

The CDR3 region has the DNA TGTGCCAGCAGCCAATCCGGGACAGGGGGTGAAAAACTGTTTTTT. It translates to CASSQSGTGGEKLFF. The rearrangement links TRBV3-1 to TRBJ1-4; 11 bases match TRBD1. V lost 2 bases and J lost 7; bases outside the gene matches: 3. Germline loops: CDR1 LGHDT, CDR2 YNNKEL (reference sequence). The CDR3 sequence is 15 residues long.

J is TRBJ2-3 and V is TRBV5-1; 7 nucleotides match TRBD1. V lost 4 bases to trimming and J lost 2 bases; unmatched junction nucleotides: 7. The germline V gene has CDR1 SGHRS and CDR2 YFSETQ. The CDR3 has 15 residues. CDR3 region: CASSGGTDDTDTQYF. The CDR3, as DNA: TGCGCCAGCAGCGGTGGGACAGACGACACAGATACGCAGTATTTT. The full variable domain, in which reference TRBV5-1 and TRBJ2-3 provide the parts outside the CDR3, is KAGVTQTPRYLIKTRGQQVTLSCSPISGHRSVSWYQQTPGQGLQFLFEYFSETQRNKGNFPGRFSGRQFSNSRSEMNVSTLELGDSALYLCASSGGTDDTDTQYFGPGTRLTVL.

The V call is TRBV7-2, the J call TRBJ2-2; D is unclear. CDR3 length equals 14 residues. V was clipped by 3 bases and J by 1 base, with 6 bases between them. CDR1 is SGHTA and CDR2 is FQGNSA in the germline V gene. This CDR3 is CASSFDLNTGELFF. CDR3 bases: TGTGCCAGCAGCTTCGACTTGAACACCGGGGAGCTGTTTTTT.

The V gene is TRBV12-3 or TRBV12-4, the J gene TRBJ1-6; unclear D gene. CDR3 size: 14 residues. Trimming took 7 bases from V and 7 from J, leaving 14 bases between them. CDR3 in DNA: TGTGCCAGCAATCCCGGGGTATGGAATTCACCCCTCCACTTT. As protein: CASNPGVWNSPLHF.

The CDR3 loop reads CASNDGLSYEQYF. The CDR3 nucleotides are TGTGCCAGTAACGACGGCCTCTCCTACGAGCAGTACTTC. The chain joins TRBV19 to TRBJ2-7; D unresolved. Germline V gene lookup returns CDR1 LNHDA and CDR2 SQIVND (reference sequence). The CDR3 is 13 amino acids. V was cut by 7 bases and J by 0 bases, with 10 bases left in between.

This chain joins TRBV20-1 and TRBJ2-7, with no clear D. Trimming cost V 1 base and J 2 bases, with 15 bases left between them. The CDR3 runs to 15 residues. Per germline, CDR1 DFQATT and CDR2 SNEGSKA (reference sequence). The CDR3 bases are TGCAGTGCTAGAGCAGTAGACCAAGGAGCCTACGAGCAGTACTTC. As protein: CSARAVDQGAYEQYF.

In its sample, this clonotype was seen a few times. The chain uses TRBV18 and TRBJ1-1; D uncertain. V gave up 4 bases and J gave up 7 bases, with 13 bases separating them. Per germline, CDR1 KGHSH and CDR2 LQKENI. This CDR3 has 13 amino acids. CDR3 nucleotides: TGTGCCAGCTCACTGGACGCAAGTGTTGAAGCTTTCTTT. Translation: CASSLDASVEAFF.

The CDR3 DNA follows: TGTGCCACCCAGATTCGGGGTAGAGGCACAGATACGCAGTATTTT. Protein product: CATQIRGRGTDTQYF. The gene calls are TRBV15 and TRBJ2-3, with D possibly matching TRBD2 (5 bases). V shed 8 bases and J shed 1 base, with 16 bases lying between them. The CDR3 has 15 amino acids. Germline V gene data show CDR1 as LNHNV and CDR2 as YYDKDF (reference sequence).

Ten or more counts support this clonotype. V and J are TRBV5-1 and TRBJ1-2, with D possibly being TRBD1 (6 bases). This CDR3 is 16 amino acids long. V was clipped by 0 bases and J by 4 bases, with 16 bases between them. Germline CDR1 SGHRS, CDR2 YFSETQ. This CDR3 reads CASSLGHRDILYGYTF. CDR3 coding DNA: TGCGCCAGCAGCTTGGGTCACCGGGACATCCTCTATGGCTACACCTTC.

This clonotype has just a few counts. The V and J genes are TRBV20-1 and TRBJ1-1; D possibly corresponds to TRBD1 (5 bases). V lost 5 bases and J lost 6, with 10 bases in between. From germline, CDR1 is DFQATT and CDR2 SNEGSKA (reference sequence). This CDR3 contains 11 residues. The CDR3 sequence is CSAHWGPEAFF. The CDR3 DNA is TGCAGTGCTCATTGGGGCCCTGAAGCTTTCTTT.

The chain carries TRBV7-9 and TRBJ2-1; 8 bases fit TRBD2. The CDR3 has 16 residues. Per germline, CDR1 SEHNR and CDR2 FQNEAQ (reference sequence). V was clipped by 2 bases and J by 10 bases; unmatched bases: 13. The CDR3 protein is CASSLLTGGPKDEQFF. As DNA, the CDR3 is TGTGCCAGCAGCTTATTGACGGGAGGGCCGAAGGACGAGCAGTTCTTC.